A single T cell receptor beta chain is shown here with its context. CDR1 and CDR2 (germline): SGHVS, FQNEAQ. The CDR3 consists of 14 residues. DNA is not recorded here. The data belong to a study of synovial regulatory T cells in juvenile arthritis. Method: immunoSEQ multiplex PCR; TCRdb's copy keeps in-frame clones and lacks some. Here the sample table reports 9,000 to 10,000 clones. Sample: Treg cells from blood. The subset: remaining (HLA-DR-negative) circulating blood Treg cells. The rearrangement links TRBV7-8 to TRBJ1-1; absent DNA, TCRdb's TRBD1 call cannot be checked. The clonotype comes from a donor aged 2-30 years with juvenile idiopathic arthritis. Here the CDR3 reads CASSLARRTGEAFF.